This T cell receptor (beta chain) is from a study of blood T cells in healthy people across ages. Trimming took 6 bases from V and 6 from J; bases not matched to a gene: 8. This CDR3 contains 14 residues. Germline CDR1 reads MNHNS; CDR2 reads SASEGT. This clonotype occurred a few times. Primers used in a second PCR of roughly 6 to 11 cycles were a sample-barcoded 5' primer and a J-beta primer mix. TCRdb passed the 5' RACE reads through MiXCR, listing each CDR3 protein once. The profile shows 600,000 or so distinct CDR3 sequences, approximately 30% of them singletons. V and J are TRBV6-1 and TRBJ2-4; 7 bases map to TRBD1. The sequence was obtained from a woman of 80 years or more in good health. Sequenced input: blood. The CDR3: CASSPDRRGNIQYF. The DNA of the CDR3 is TGTGCCAGCAGCCCGGACAGGCGTGGAAACATTCAGTACTTC.